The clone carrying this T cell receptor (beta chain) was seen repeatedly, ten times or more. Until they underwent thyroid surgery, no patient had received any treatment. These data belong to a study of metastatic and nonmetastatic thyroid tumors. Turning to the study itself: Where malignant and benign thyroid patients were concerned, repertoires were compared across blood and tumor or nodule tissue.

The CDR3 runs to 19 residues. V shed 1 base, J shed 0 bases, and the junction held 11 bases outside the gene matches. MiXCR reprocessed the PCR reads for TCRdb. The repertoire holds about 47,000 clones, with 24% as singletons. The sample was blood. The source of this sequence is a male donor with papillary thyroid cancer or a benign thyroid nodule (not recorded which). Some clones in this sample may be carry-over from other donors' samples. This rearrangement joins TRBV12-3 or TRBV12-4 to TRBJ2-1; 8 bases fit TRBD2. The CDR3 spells CASSLGLSGAGDSYNEQFF. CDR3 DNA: TGTGCCAGCAGTTTAGGACTTAGCGGGGCGGGGGACTCCTACAATGAGCAGTTCTTC.